Shown below are 31 T cell receptor beta chains from a single sample sequenced in a study of T-cell memory formation after mild COVID-19. One entry per CDR3 protein results from TCRdb running MiXCR on the 5' RACE reads. The profile shows around 420,000 distinct CDR3 sequences, approximately 25% of them singletons. The specimen was PBMCs or a T cell subset sorted from them (not recorded which). The receptors were gathered from an adult woman who had mild COVID-19 (a few samples of this study predate the infection). Cell type and time point are not known.

This clonotype came up a few times. The chain is built from TRBV6-6 and TRBJ2-7; 9 bases fit TRBD2. CDR3 length equals 13 residues. J lost 2 bases, V lost 9 bases, and 5 bases had no gene match. CDR1 MNHNY and CDR2 SVGAGI come from the germline V gene (reference sequence). DNA of the CDR3: TGTGCCAGTAGCGGGAGAATAACCTACGAGCAGTACTTC. Its translation: CASSGRITYEQYF.

A few counts support this clonotype. CDR3 residues: CASRGLAGATGYTQYF. CDR3 coding DNA: TGTGCCAGCAGGGGACTAGCGGGGGCCACGGGCTATACGCAGTATTTT. The chain links TRBV6-1 to TRBJ2-3; TRBD2 matches at 14 bases. V trimming: 6 bases; J trimming: 7 bases; junction bases outside the gene matches: 9. Germline loops: CDR1 MNHNS, CDR2 SASEGT. CDR3 length: 16 residues.

This clonotype was counted between two and nine times. The rearrangement joins TRBV20-1 to TRBJ2-1, with 9 positions matching TRBD2. The CDR3 has 14 amino acids. The germline V gene encodes CDR1 DFQATT and CDR2 SNEGSKA (reference sequence). The trim removed 2 bases at V and 6 bases at J, leaving 5 bases unmatched. CDR3 region: CSARSLAGFNEQFF. In DNA form, the CDR3 reads TGCAGTGCTAGAAGCCTAGCGGGGTTCAATGAGCAGTTCTTC.

CDR3 protein: CASSLGNNYGYTF. As DNA, the CDR3 is TGTGCCAGCAGTTTGGGCAATAACTATGGCTACACCTTC. The chain joins TRBV12-3 or TRBV12-4 to TRBJ1-2; D is unresolved. Between the trimmed V and J ends, which lost 3 bases and 1 base, there was a span of 6 bases. This CDR3 spans 13 amino acids.

The V and J genes are TRBV5-1 and TRBJ1-4, with 7 bases lining up with TRBD1. V was pared by 0 bases and J by 8 bases, with 10 bases of the junction left unmatched. The length of the CDR3 is 16 residues. Germline-derived CDR1 and CDR2 are SGHRS and YFSETQ. This CDR3 reads CASSLGGAGGEEKLFF. CDR3 bases: TGCGCCAGCAGCTTGGGAGGTGCAGGGGGTGAAGAAAAACTGTTTTTT.

J is TRBJ1-1 and V is TRBV20-1; no reliable D call. The CDR3 consists of 13 residues. Germline CDR1 reads DFQATT; CDR2 reads SNEGSKA (reference sequence). Trimming left V 6 bases short and J 1 base short, with 12 bases between. CDR3 DNA: TGCAGTGCGACCTTAGGGAGGAACACTGAAGCTTTCTTT. It encodes CSATLGRNTEAFF.

V gene TRBV3-1 combines with J gene TRBJ1-1, with no clear D. CDR1 and CDR2 (germline): LGHDT, YNNKEL (reference sequence). CDR3 length: 15 residues. The V and J ends lost 7 bases and 0 bases respectively, with 15 bases between them. CDR3 amino acids: CASTRIPGLNTEAFF. CDR3 sequence (DNA): TGTGCCAGCACCCGCATCCCTGGGCTGAACACTGAAGCTTTCTTT. The complete variable domain, with remaining parts taken from reference TRBV3-1 and TRBJ1-1, reads DTAVSQTPKYLVTQMGNDKSIKCEQNLGHDTMYWYKQDSKKFLKIMFSYNNKELIINETVPNRFSPKSPDKAHLNLHINSLELGDSAVYFCASTRIPGLNTEAFFGQGTRLTVV.

The chain employs TRBV5-1 and TRBJ1-2; 8 bases map to TRBD1. Unmatched junction bases numbered 5, after V lost 4 bases and J lost 6 bases. This CDR3 contains 13 residues. Germline assignment: CDR1 SGHRS and CDR2 YFSETQ. The CDR3 DNA follows: TGCGCCAGCAGCAAGGGACAGGTGGATGGCTACACCTTC. This gives the protein CASSKGQVDGYTF.

Many counts were recorded for this clonotype. The junction departs from the called germline gene at one end, perhaps through a read error. This chain uses TRBV12-3 or TRBV12-4 with TRBJ2-7; D is undetermined. CDR3 length equals 12 residues. The CDR3 DNA is TGTGCCAGCAGCTTAGATCGGTACGAGCAGTACTTC. As protein: CASSLDRYEQYF.

The chain couples TRBV5-1 to TRBJ1-4; D is unresolved. Germline V CDR1 and CDR2: SGHRS, YFSETQ. The length of the CDR3 is 13 residues. Trimming cost V 7 bases and J 4 bases, with 11 bases left between them. The CDR3 loop is CASAGVSNEKLFF. The DNA of the CDR3 is TGCGCCAGCGCGGGCGTGAGTAATGAAAAACTGTTTTTT.

This clonotype was observed a handful of times. In DNA form, the CDR3 reads TGCGCCAGCAGCCAAGTGGGACTCCCGGGAGATACGCAGTATTTT. Its protein is CASSQVGLPGDTQYF. This chain connects TRBV4-1 to TRBJ2-3; D possibly corresponds to TRBD2 (6 bases). Germline V CDR1 and CDR2: MGHRA, YSYEKL. Between the trimmed V and J ends, which lost 1 base and 5 bases, there was a span of 13 bases. The CDR3 is made up of 15 amino acids.

The chain joins TRBV12-3 or TRBV12-4 to TRBJ2-7; possible D gene TRBD1, 6 bases. There are 14 residues in the CDR3. The V end was cut by 0 bases, the J end by 7 bases, with 13 bases between. DNA for the CDR3: TGTGCCAGCAGTTTAGCTGGACAGCCTGGGGAGCAGTACTTC. This sequence encodes CASSLAGQPGEQYF.

This CDR3 is CASSQDYYEQYF. Written as DNA, the CDR3 is TGCGCCAGCAGCCAAGATTACTACGAGCAGTACTTC. The gene calls are TRBV4-1 and TRBJ2-7; D is uncertain. This CDR3 has 12 residues. Trimming pared 0 bases from V and 3 bases from J, leaving 3 bases between. The germline gives CDR1 MGHRA, CDR2 YSYEKL.

This clonotype was counted only a few times. This CDR3 reads CASSQDRTSGVIQYF. CDR3 coding DNA: TGCGCCAGCAGCCAAGATCGGACTAGCGGAGTAATCCAGTACTTC. The V and J genes are TRBV4-3 and TRBJ2-7; TRBD2 aligns across 10 bases. The germline V gene has CDR1 LGHNA and CDR2 YSLEER. V lost 0 bases to trimming and J lost 10 bases; unmatched junction nucleotides: 9. CDR3 length: 15 residues.

The chain is built from TRBV24-1 and TRBJ2-7; D is ambiguous. The CDR3 covers 14 residues. Germline lookup yields CDR1 KGHDR and CDR2 SFDVKD. Trimming pared 4 bases from V and 2 bases from J, leaving 11 bases between. CDR3 DNA sequence: TGTGCCACCAGTGAGGCAGAGCCTACCTACGAGCAGTACTTC. Translating gives CATSEAEPTYEQYF.

The genes are TRBV4-2 and TRBJ1-3; tentatively, D is TRBD1 (5 bases). Trimming removed 3 bases at V and 4 bases at J, with 19 bases between. The CDR3 is 17 residues long. From germline, CDR1 is LGHNA and CDR2 YNFKEQ. CDR3 DNA sequence: TGTGCCAGCAGCCAGTCCGGGACTAAGAGTGTGGGAAACACCATATATTTT. Encoded protein: CASSQSGTKSVGNTIYF.

The rearrangement joins TRBV3-1 to TRBJ2-3; 10 bases are a match to TRBD2. The V segment lost 7 bases and the J segment 3 bases; nucleotides outside the gene matches: 7. The germline CDR1 and CDR2 sequences are LGHDT and YNNKEL (reference sequence). There are 15 residues in the CDR3. CDR3 nucleotide sequence: TGTGCCAGCACTCAGGGGGGACTAGCGACAGATACGCAGTATTTT. It specifies CASTQGGLATDTQYF.

This chain joins TRBV24-1 and TRBJ2-7, with D possibly being TRBD1 (6 bases). The CDR3 contains 15 residues. The germline V and J ends were trimmed by 3 bases and 3 bases, with 14 bases remaining between them. Germline CDR1 and CDR2: KGHDR and SFDVKD. DNA for the CDR3: TGTGCCACCAGTGATGCAGGGGATAAAGTCTACGAGCAGTACTTC. Translating it yields CATSDAGDKVYEQYF.

This chain links TRBV11-2 with TRBJ2-2, with TRBD2 matching over 12 bases. After removal of 6 bases from V and 1 base from J, the junction contained 9 bases not matched to a gene. Germline assignment: CDR1 SGHAT and CDR2 FQNNGV. This CDR3 has 18 residues. The CDR3 spells CASRKPSGRALNTGELFF. The CDR3 DNA reads as TGTGCCAGCAGGAAGCCTAGCGGGAGGGCCTTGAACACCGGGGAGCTGTTTTTT. Full variable domain (outside the CDR3, taken from reference TRBV11-2 and TRBJ2-2): EAGVAQSPRYKIIEKRQSVAFWCNPISGHATLYWYQQILGQGPKLLIQFQNNGVVDDSQLPKDRFSAERLKGVDSTLKIQPAKLEDSAVYLCASRKPSGRALNTGELFFGEGSRLTVL.

The chain employs TRBV15 and TRBJ2-5; 8 nucleotides align to TRBD2. Germline loops: CDR1 LNHNV, CDR2 YYDKDF (reference sequence). With V trimmed by 1 base and J by 0 bases, 4 bases remained unmatched. The CDR3 runs 16 residues. The chain's CDR3 is CATSRVPTSDQETQYF. The CDR3, as DNA: TGTGCCACCAGCAGAGTCCCGACTAGCGACCAAGAGACCCAGTACTTC.

The chain links TRBV5-5 to TRBJ2-1; TRBD1 matches at 7 bases. CDR3 length: 15 amino acids. Germline V gene data show CDR1 as SGHKS and CDR2 as YYEKEE (reference sequence). V gave up 4 bases and J gave up 4 bases; unmatched junction bases: 8. Here the CDR3 reads CASSRPGQPYNEQFF. As DNA, the CDR3 is TGTGCCAGCAGCAGACCGGGACAGCCATACAATGAGCAGTTCTTC.

In this sample, this clonotype turned up a few times. The chain has TRBV7-3 and TRBJ1-2; TRBD1 agrees at 8 bases. V lost 2 bases, J lost 6 bases, and 14 bases stayed unmatched. The CDR3 sequence is 17 residues long. Per the germline V gene, CDR1 is SGHTA and CDR2 is FQGTGA. The CDR3 nucleotides are TGTGCCAGCAGCTTAGCCGACGGACAGGGTGGATTGGATGGCTACACCTTC. Its protein product is CASSLADGQGGLDGYTF.

This clonotype appeared a few times. V and J are TRBV5-5 and TRBJ1-2, with 8 nucleotides matching TRBD1. Germline V gene data show CDR1 as SGHKS and CDR2 as YYEKEE (reference sequence). The CDR3 contains 15 residues. Unmatched junction bases numbered 10, after V lost 4 bases and J lost 5 bases. This CDR3 reads CASSPVGQEAYGYTF. CDR3 bases: TGTGCCAGCAGCCCTGTGGGACAGGAGGCATATGGCTACACCTTC.

This chain uses TRBV12-3 or TRBV12-4 with TRBJ2-1, with 10 bases that match TRBD2. This CDR3 comprises 14 residues. V shed 5 bases and J 9 bases; nucleotides not matched to a gene: 7. The CDR3 sequence is CASSLSGGAREQFF. In nucleotides, the CDR3 is TGTGCCAGCAGTCTCAGCGGGGGGGCGCGTGAGCAGTTCTTC.

V gene TRBV2 combines with J gene TRBJ2-7, with 8 bases identical to TRBD2. Germline loops: CDR1 SNHLY, CDR2 FYNNEI. Losses at the gene ends were 3 bases for V and 6 bases for J; bases not matched to a gene: 7. The CDR3 spans 14 residues. CDR3 amino acids: CASSEWRGAGEQYF. The DNA for the CDR3 is TGTGCCAGCAGTGAGTGGCGGGGGGCCGGCGAGCAGTACTTC. The full variable domain, its missing parts supplied by reference TRBV2 and TRBJ2-7, is EPEVTQTPSHQVTQMGQEVILRCVPISNHLYFYWYRQILGQKVEFLVSFYNNEISEKSEIFDDQFSVERPDGSNFTLKIRSTKLEDSAMYFCASSEWRGAGEQYFGPGTRLTVT.

The chain is built from TRBV2 and TRBJ2-4; 14 bases fit TRBD2. The CDR3 runs 15 residues. CDR1 and CDR2 from the germline V gene are SNHLY and FYNNEI. Losses at the gene ends were 3 bases for V and 9 bases for J; bases not matched to a gene: 4. The CDR3 nucleotides read TGTGCCAGCAGTGAGACTAGCGGGGGGGTCGGCATTCAGTACTTC. Translation gives CASSETSGGVGIQYF.

V usage is TRBV15 and J usage is TRBJ1-5; D gene unclear. Germline values: CDR1 LNHNV, CDR2 YYDKDF (reference sequence). This CDR3 is built from 13 residues. The V end was cut by 3 bases, the J end by 8 bases, with 11 bases between. In DNA form, the CDR3 reads TGTGCCACCAGCAGTCGGGTTCGCGAGCCCCAGCATTTT. Protein product: CATSSRVREPQHF.

By sample fraction, this clonotype is medium-sized. V usage is TRBV25-1 and J usage is TRBJ2-6; D not certain. Germline CDR1 is MGHDK and CDR2 is SYGVNS. The V end lost 5 bases, the J end lost 0 bases, and 5 bases lay between the germline ends. This CDR3 spans 14 amino acids. The CDR3 sequence is CASSTDSGANVLTF. The CDR3 coding sequence is TGTGCCAGCAGTACCGACTCTGGGGCCAACGTCCTGACTTTC.

The rearrangement links TRBV2 to TRBJ2-3; tentatively, D is TRBD1 or TRBD2 (5 bases each). In germline, CDR1 is SNHLY, CDR2 FYNNEI. Trimming stripped 7 bases from V and 4 bases from J, with 12 bases between. There are 13 residues in the CDR3. The CDR3 DNA is TGTGCCAGCAAAGGGGAGCTGGCAGATACGCAGTATTTT. Protein sequence: CASKGELADTQYF.

The table lists this clonotype with a few counts. Here the CDR3 reads CSARVPGYEQYF. The DNA for the CDR3 is TGCAGTGCTAGAGTACCTGGCTACGAGCAGTACTTC. The chain employs TRBV20-1 and TRBJ2-7; D not certain. V lost 1 base and J lost 3, with 7 bases in between. Germline lookup yields CDR1 DFQATT and CDR2 SNEGSKA (reference sequence). The CDR3 covers 12 residues.

This chain links TRBV15 with TRBJ2-7, with 13 nucleotides matching TRBD2. J lost 6 bases, V lost 3 bases, and 8 bases had no gene match. Germline V gene sequence: CDR1 LNHNV, CDR2 YYDKDF (reference sequence). The CDR3 is made up of 16 amino acids. Here the CDR3 reads CATSRGPGLAGIEQYF. In nucleotides, the CDR3 is TGTGCCACCAGCAGGGGACCGGGACTAGCGGGGATCGAGCAGTACTTC.